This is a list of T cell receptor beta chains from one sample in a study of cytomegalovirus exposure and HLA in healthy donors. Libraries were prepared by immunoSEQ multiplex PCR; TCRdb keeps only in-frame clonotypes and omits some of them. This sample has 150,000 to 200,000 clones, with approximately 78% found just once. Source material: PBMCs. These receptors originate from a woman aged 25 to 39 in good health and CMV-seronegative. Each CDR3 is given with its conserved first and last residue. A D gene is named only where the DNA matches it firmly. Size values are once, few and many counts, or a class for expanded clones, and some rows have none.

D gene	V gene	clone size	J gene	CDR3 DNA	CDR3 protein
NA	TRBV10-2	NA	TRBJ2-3	TGCGCCAGATACATCACAGATACGCAGTATTTT	CARYITDTQYF
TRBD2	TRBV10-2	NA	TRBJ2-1	TGCGCCAGCAGCGCGCGACTAGCGGGGGTTAATGAGCAGTTCTTC	CASSARLAGVNEQFF
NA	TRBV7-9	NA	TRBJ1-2	TGTGCCAGCAGCCGGGAACCTTATGGCTACACCTTC	CASSREPYGYTF
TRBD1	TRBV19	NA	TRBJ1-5	TGTGCCAGTAGTATAGATATTAAGAGGGGGCCCCAAGGTCAGCCCCAGCATTTT	CASSIDIKRGPQGQPQHF
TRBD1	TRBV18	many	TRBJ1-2	TGTGCCAGCTCACGACCCGGGACAGAGTCTTATGGCTACACCTTC	CASSRPGTESYGYTF
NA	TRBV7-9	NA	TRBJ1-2	TGTGCCAGCAGCCCAGAGGAGTATGGCTACACCTTC	CASSPEEYGYTF
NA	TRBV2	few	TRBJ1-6	TGTGCCACCCAATCACAGGGAGTGAGGGATTCACCCCTCCACTTT	CATQSQGVRDSPLHF
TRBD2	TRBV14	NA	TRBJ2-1	TGTGCCAGCAGCCGGACTAGCGACCTACAGAATGAGCAGTTCTTC	CASSRTSDLQNEQFF
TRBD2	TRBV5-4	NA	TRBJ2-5	TGTGCCAGCAGCTTGGAAGGTAGCGGGAGGGGAGAGACCCAGTACTTC	CASSLEGSGRGETQYF
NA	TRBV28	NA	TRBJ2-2	TGTGCCAGCAGTTTAAGGCAGGGTGAGCTGTTTTTT	CASSLRQGELFF
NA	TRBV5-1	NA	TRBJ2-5	TGCGCCAGCAGCAACCTGGGATACACGGGGCAAGAGACCCAGTACTTC	CASSNLGYTGQETQYF
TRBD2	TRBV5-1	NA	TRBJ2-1	TGCGCCAGCAGCCCTGGACTAGCGGGAGCCTCCATCTCCTACAATGAGCAGTTCTTC	CASSPGLAGASISYNEQFF
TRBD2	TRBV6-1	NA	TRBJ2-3	TGTGCCAGCAGTGTCGGCGGGGGGCGTGCTAGCACAGATACGCAGTATTTT	CASSVGGGRASTDTQYF
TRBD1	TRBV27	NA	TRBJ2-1	TGTGCCAGCAGAAGGGGGCACAATGAGCAGTTCTTC	CASRRGHNEQFF
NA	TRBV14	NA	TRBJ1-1	TGTGCCAGCAGCCAAGACAGGGGCCTCATGAACACTGAAGCTTTCTTT	CASSQDRGLMNTEAFF
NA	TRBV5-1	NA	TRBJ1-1	TGCGCCAGACCCCCTAGGGACATGAACACTGAAGCTTTCTTT	CARPPRDMNTEAFF
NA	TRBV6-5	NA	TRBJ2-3	TGTGCCAGCAGCCCGGGACTTCGCACAGATACGCAGTATTTT	CASSPGLRTDTQYF
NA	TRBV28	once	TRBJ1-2	TGTGCCAGCAGTTTTTCTTCTGGGCTTTCCACCTTC	CASSFSSGLSTF
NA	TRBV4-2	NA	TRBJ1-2	TGTGCCAGCAGCCAAGATACGAGGATAACTAACTATGGCTACACCTTC	CASSQDTRITNYGYTF
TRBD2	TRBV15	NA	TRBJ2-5	TGTGCCACCAGCACGACTAGCGGGGGCCAAGAGACCCAGTACTTC	CATSTTSGGQETQYF
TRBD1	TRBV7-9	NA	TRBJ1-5	TGTGCCAGCAGCCTAGGGACAGGGACGAGCAATCAGCCCCAGCATTTT	CASSLGTGTSNQPQHF
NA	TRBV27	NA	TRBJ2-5	TGTGCCAGCAGTTTAGGGCGAAAAGAGACCCAGTACTTC	CASSLGRKETQYF
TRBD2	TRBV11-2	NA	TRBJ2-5	TGTGCCAGCAGCCGAACCGGGACTAGCTACAAAACCCAGTACTTC	CASSRTGTSYKTQYF
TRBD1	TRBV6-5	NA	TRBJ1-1	TGTGCCAGCAGTTTCTCGAACAGGGGGAAAACTGAAGCTTTCTTT	CASSFSNRGKTEAFF
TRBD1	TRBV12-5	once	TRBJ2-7	TGTGCTAGTGGTTTGGTAGTGGGACAGGGGATTCACGAGCAGTACTTC	CASGLVVGQGIHEQYF
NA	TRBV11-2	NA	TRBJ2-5	TGTGCCAGCAGCTTAAGAGGGGGCGCGGGGGAGACCCAGTACTTC	CASSLRGGAGETQYF
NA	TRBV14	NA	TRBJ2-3	TGTGCCAGCAGCCACCCCACACTACTAAGCACAGATACGCAGTATTTT	CASSHPTLLSTDTQYF
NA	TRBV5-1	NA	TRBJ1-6	TGCGCCAGCAGCGAGGACGGGAGCTCCTATAATTCACCCCTCCACTTT	CASSEDGSSYNSPLHF
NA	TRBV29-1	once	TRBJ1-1	TGCAGCGTTGAGTCGGTACCTACCACTGAAGCTTTCTTT	CSVESVPTTEAFF
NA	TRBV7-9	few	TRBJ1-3	TGTGCCAGCTTCCTCGGACAAAACTCTGGAAACACCATATATTTT	CASFLGQNSGNTIYF
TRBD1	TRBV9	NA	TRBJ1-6	TGTGCCAGCAGAGGGACAGGGGGTGATCTCCTCCACTTT	CASRGTGGDLLHF
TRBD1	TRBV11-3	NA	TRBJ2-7	TGTGCCAGCAGCCAGGGACAGGGGTCCTCCTACGAGCAGTACTTC	CASSQGQGSSYEQYF
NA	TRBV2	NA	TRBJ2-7	TGTGCCAGCAGACGCGACAGGTCAGGGCTCTACGAGCAGTACTTC	CASRRDRSGLYEQYF
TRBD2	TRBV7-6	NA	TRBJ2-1	TGTGCCAGCAGCATACTAGCGGGTGAGCAGTTCTTC	CASSILAGEQFF
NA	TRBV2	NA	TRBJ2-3	TGTGCCAGCAGTGAAGCAAAAAACGACTTCGATACGCAGTATTTT	CASSEAKNDFDTQYF
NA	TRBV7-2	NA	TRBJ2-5	TGTGCCAGCAGCTCTGGGGGGCAAGAGACCCAGTACTTC	CASSSGGQETQYF
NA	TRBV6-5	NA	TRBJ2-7	TGTGCCAGCAGTCGACCGACTCAATCACCCTACGAGCAGTACTTC	CASSRPTQSPYEQYF
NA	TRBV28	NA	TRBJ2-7	TGTGCCAGCAGTACCTTCGACGGGAGCCTCTACGAGCAGTACTTC	CASSTFDGSLYEQYF
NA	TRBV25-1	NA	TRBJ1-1	TGTGCCAGCAGTGAAGGGGCCAGGGCCGACGAAGCTTTCTTT	CASSEGARADEAFF
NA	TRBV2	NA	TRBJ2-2	TGTGCCAGCAGTGGGAGCCGCGCCGGGACATTTTCCGGGGAGCTGTTTTTT	CASSGSRAGTFSGELFF
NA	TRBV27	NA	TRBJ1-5	TGTGCCAGCAGTTTATCAGGGGTCGTGGGGCAGCCCCAGCATTTT	CASSLSGVVGQPQHF